This T cell receptor (beta chain) stems from a study of CD8+ T cells in alopecia areata. Study information: Treated patients swallowed 5 to 10 mg of oral tofacitinib twice daily.

This CDR3 has 13 residues. V was trimmed by 4 bases and J by 3 bases, leaving 9 bases between them. Germline loops: CDR1 SGHTA, CDR2 FQGNSA. cDNA reverse transcribed from extracted RNA served as the sequencing template. Profiled with immunoSEQ multiplex PCR; TCRdb holds only in-frame clones, not every one. The sample lists about 200,000 clones; roughly 60% were seen once. Treatment: oral pan-JAK inhibitor, 5-10 mg twice daily. This sequence originates from a human donor with alopecia areata. This chain links TRBV7-2 with TRBJ2-5; D remains ambiguous. Sequencing used CD4+ T cells sorted from blood, obtained at week 24, from a patient treated with tofacitinib. The CDR3 DNA reads as TGTGCCAGCAGCTACCATATCGAAGAGACCCAGTACTTC. Translation gives CASSYHIEETQYF.